This T cell receptor (beta chain) was identified in a study of T-cell memory formation after mild COVID-19. Findings and limits, study-wide: CM and EM subsets held most contracting CD4+ clones; EMRA held CD8+ ones.

V was trimmed by 1 base and J by 2 bases, leaving 8 bases between them. Per the germline V gene, CDR1 is SGHRS and CDR2 is YFSETQ. The CDR3 spans 14 residues. From 5'RACE with constant-segment primers came TCR alpha and TCR beta cDNA libraries that carried sample barcodes and UMIs. Each CDR3 protein gets one entry after TCRdb re-called the 5' RACE reads with MiXCR. The sample holds around 310,000 distinct CDR3 sequences, roughly 19% seen once. Note on this clonotype: The antigen is unknown.

The sequenced sample was PBMCs or a T cell subset sorted from them (not recorded which). The rearrangement links TRBV5-1 to TRBJ2-3; D might be TRBD2 (5 bases). This clonotype was sampled from a man aged 18 to 35 who had mild COVID-19 (a few samples of this study predate the infection). Cell type and time point are not known. The CDR3 region is CASSLSGYTDTQYF. The CDR3 DNA follows: TGCGCCAGCAGCTTGAGCGGTTACACAGATACGCAGTATTTT.